One and the same sample provided the 16 T cell receptor beta chains below, sequenced in a study of control samples from healthy donors and cancer patients. TCRdb's table, derived via immunoSEQ multiplex PCR, lists solely in-frame clones and lacks some. In the table there are 24,000 or so clones, just over 90% of which are singletons. The sample was PBMCs. All receptors derive from a man in his forties or fifties with lung cancer.

CDR3: CASRTGQVSEQYF. The CDR3 DNA follows: TGTGCCAGCAGGACCGGACAGGTCAGCGAGCAGTACTTC. J is TRBJ2-7 and V is TRBV27; 7 bases align to TRBD1. Germline CDR1 and CDR2: MNHEY and SMNVEV (reference sequence). The CDR3 is 13 residues long. The V segment lost 6 bases and the J segment 6 bases; nucleotides outside the gene matches: 8.

A single count supports this clone. V usage is TRBV18 and J usage is TRBJ2-7, with 7 positions matching TRBD1. The germline CDR1 and CDR2 sequences are KGHSH and LQKENI. With V trimmed by 6 bases and J by 2 bases, 10 bases remained unmatched. The CDR3 has 15 residues. The chain's CDR3 is CASSPGQPTTYEQYF. Written as DNA, the CDR3 is TGTGCCAGCTCCCCGGGACAGCCTACAACCTACGAGCAGTACTTC.

The chain employs TRBV14 and TRBJ1-4; a possible D gene is TRBD1 (5 bases). The germline V and J ends were trimmed by 0 bases and 4 bases, with 12 bases remaining between them. CDR1 is SGHDN, CDR2 FVKESK, per germline. There are 16 residues in the CDR3. The CDR3: CASSQDLTGYNEKLFF. The CDR3 nucleotides are TGTGCCAGCAGCCAAGATTTAACAGGCTATAATGAAAAACTGTTTTTT.

J is TRBJ2-1 and V is TRBV14, with D perhaps TRBD2 (6 bases). The CDR3 is 14 amino acids. V lost 3 bases, J lost 3 bases, and 9 bases lay in between. The V gene's germline CDR1 is SGHDN and CDR2 FVKESK. CDR3 protein: CASSHPGSYNEQFF. CDR3 in DNA: TGTGCCAGCAGCCATCCCGGGAGCTACAATGAGCAGTTCTTC.

The chain combines TRBV12-3 or TRBV12-4 with TRBJ1-5; no firm D call. V lost 6 bases and J lost 0, with 3 bases in between. This CDR3 has 12 amino acids. Written as DNA, the CDR3 is TGTGCCAGCAGGCGTAGCAATCAGCCCCAGCATTTT. Translating gives CASRRSNQPQHF.

The rearrangement uses TRBV4-3 and TRBJ1-5; D unresolved. Germline V lookup: CDR1 LGHNA, CDR2 YSLEER. This CDR3 spans 13 amino acids. Trimming removed 0 bases at V and 9 bases at J, with 9 bases between. In DNA, the CDR3 is TGCGCCAGCAGCCAAGATCTGGAACGGCCCCAGCATTTT. Translated, it gives CASSQDLERPQHF.

The chain carries TRBV6-5 and TRBJ1-1, with 9 bases that match TRBD1. After removal of 0 bases from V and 0 bases from J, the junction contained 2 bases not matched to a gene. CDR1 is MNHEY, CDR2 SVGAGI, per germline. The CDR3 consists of 16 residues. DNA of the CDR3: TGTGCCAGCAGTTACTCCGGGACAGGGATGAACACTGAAGCTTTCTTT. Protein sequence: CASSYSGTGMNTEAFF.

The chain recombines TRBV5-1 with TRBJ2-2; no clear D. From germline, CDR1 is SGHRS and CDR2 YFSETQ. The CDR3 has 18 amino acids. V lost 3 bases and J lost 5, with 23 bases in between. The DNA for the CDR3 is TGCGCCAGCAGCTCGAACAGCCTCTCAGTGGTAATTACCGGGGAGCTGTTTTTT. This gives the protein CASSSNSLSVVITGELFF.

V gene TRBV19 combines with J gene TRBJ1-2; 7 bases align to TRBD1. J lost 8 bases, V lost 10 bases, and 16 bases had no gene match. Germline values: CDR1 LNHDA, CDR2 SQIVND (reference sequence). The CDR3 has 14 amino acids. Here the CDR3 reads CATKFGDSVRGYTF. The CDR3 bases are TGTGCCACCAAATTCGGGGACAGCGTGAGGGGCTACACCTTC.

The rearrangement links TRBV5-1 to TRBJ1-1; D not certain. Germline assignment: CDR1 SGHRS and CDR2 YFSETQ. V shed 1 base and J shed 1 base, with 17 bases lying between them. This CDR3 is built from 17 residues. The CDR3 coding sequence is TGCGCCAGCAGCTTGATAGTGGGCGGCGGTGAGAACACTGAAGCTTTCTTT. It specifies CASSLIVGGGENTEAFF.

The CDR3: CASSQGQGAGVNTEAFF. DNA of the CDR3: TGCGCCAGCAGCCAGGGACAGGGGGCCGGAGTGAACACTGAAGCTTTCTTT. The gene calls are TRBV4-1 and TRBJ1-1; 12 bases map to TRBD1. Germline CDR1 and CDR2: MGHRA and YSYEKL. The J segment lost 0 bases and the V segment lost 3 bases, leaving 5 bases of the junction unmatched. This CDR3 has 17 amino acids.

The chain is built from TRBV12-3 or TRBV12-4 and TRBJ1-2, with D possibly TRBD1 on 5 matching bases. The germline V and J ends were trimmed by 1 base and 5 bases, with 8 bases remaining between them. The CDR3 consists of 13 residues. Here the CDR3 reads CASSLVREYGYTF. CDR3 sequence (DNA): TGTGCCAGCAGTTTAGTCAGGGAGTATGGCTACACCTTC.

This CDR3 reads CASSEAGDVLGYTF. CDR3 bases: TGTGCCAGCAGTGAAGCCGGGGATGTCCTTGGCTACACCTTC. The rearrangement links TRBV25-1 to TRBJ1-2; D ambiguous. Per the germline V gene, CDR1 is MGHDK and CDR2 is SYGVNS. V was cut by 2 bases and J by 7 bases, with 14 bases left in between. The CDR3 has 14 residues.

The chain carries TRBV12-3 or TRBV12-4 and TRBJ1-2; no definite D call. The V end lost 6 bases, the J end lost 9 bases, and 17 bases lay between the germline ends. The CDR3 sequence is 13 residues long. CDR3 amino acids: CASSPSGGFSYTF. The CDR3 DNA is TGTGCCAGCAGCCCCTCCGGTGGGTTCAGCTACACCTTC.

The chain recombines TRBV25-1 with TRBJ2-7; D remains unclear. CDR1 and CDR2 from the germline V gene are MGHDK and SYGVNS. The length of the CDR3 is 11 residues. CDR3 sequence: CGGWKSYEQYF. CDR3 in DNA: TGTGGTGGGTGGAAATCCTACGAGCAGTACTTC.

The chain uses TRBV5-1 and TRBJ2-2; TRBD1 might be the D (6 bases). The CDR3 loop spans 16 amino acids. V was cut by 0 bases and J by 4 bases, with 13 bases left in between. Germline lookup yields CDR1 SGHRS and CDR2 YFSETQ. The CDR3 nucleotides read TGCGCCAGCAGCTTGGATGTGGGGGCTGGCACCGGGGAGCTGTTTTTT. This encodes CASSLDVGAGTGELFF.